These 7 T cell receptor beta chains were sequenced from one sample in a study of cytomegalovirus exposure and HLA in healthy donors. In the PCR, 60 Vbeta and 13 Jbeta primers were used. Measured with immunoSEQ multiplex PCR; TCRdb has only the in-frame clones, and not every one. Among some 180,000 clones listed, about 81% were seen once. Sequencing was carried out using PBMCs. These receptors were obtained from a man aged 35 to 55 in good health and CMV-seronegative.

The V and J genes are TRBV28 and TRBJ2-7, with D perhaps matching TRBD1 (6 bases). The CDR3 spans 13 residues. Trimming stripped 6 bases from V and 2 bases from J, with 11 bases between. CDR1 and CDR2 (germline): MDHEN, SYDVKM. The CDR3 spells CASSPQGPYEQYF. CDR3 coding DNA: TGTGCCAGCAGCCCCCAGGGGCCCTACGAGCAGTACTTC.

CDR3 in amino acids: CASSLRSNTGELFF. In DNA form, the CDR3 reads TGTGCCAGCAGCCTCAGGTCAAACACCGGGGAGCTGTTTTTT. This chain joins TRBV14 and TRBJ2-2; no clear D. Germline V gene data show CDR1 as SGHDN and CDR2 as FVKESK. V was clipped by 4 bases and J by 2 bases, with 8 bases between them. The length of the CDR3 is 14 residues.

V and J are TRBV2 and TRBJ2-7; 7 bases map to TRBD1. J was trimmed by 7 bases and V by 6 bases; bases with no gene match: 15. Germline lookup yields CDR1 SNHLY and CDR2 FYNNEI. The CDR3 runs 15 residues. The CDR3 is CASRKTGTAREEQYF. The DNA for the CDR3 is TGTGCCAGCAGGAAAACCGGGACAGCCAGGGAGGAGCAGTACTTC. The entire variable domain, with the rest obtained from reference TRBV2 and TRBJ2-7, is as follows: EPEVTQTPSHQVTQMGQEVILRCVPISNHLYFYWYRQILGQKVEFLVSFYNNEISEKSEIFDDQFSVERPDGSNFTLKIRSTKLEDSAMYFCASRKTGTAREEQYFGPGTRLTVT.

The V and J genes are TRBV6-5 and TRBJ1-2; D is unclear. Looked up from germline, CDR1 is MNHEY and CDR2 is SVGAGI. V lost 6 bases to trimming and J lost 8 bases, with 22 bases between them. The CDR3 is made up of 15 amino acids. Written as DNA, the CDR3 is TGTGCCAGCAGCCTCCGGGGAGGTGGAAATGGAGGCTACACCTTC. Translated: CASSLRGGGNGGYTF.

This clone was seen more than once but under ten times. V is TRBV5-4 and J is TRBJ1-2, with 7 bases aligning to TRBD1. The V gene's germline CDR1 is SGHNT and CDR2 YYREEE (reference sequence). The V and J ends lost 4 bases and 2 bases, in that order; junction bases with no gene match: 2. There are 13 residues in the CDR3. CDR3 sequence: CASSMGQNYGYTF. The DNA for the CDR3 is TGTGCCAGCAGCATGGGACAGAACTATGGCTACACCTTC.

J is TRBJ1-4 and V is TRBV18; D remains ambiguous. CDR3 length equals 15 residues. Germline V gives CDR1 KGHSH, CDR2 LQKENI. V dropped 1 base and J dropped 3 bases, with 9 bases sitting between them. The CDR3: CASSPQEGPNEKLFF. As DNA, the CDR3 is TGTGCCAGCTCACCACAAGAGGGTCCTAATGAAAAACTGTTTTTT. Full variable domain (remainder filled in from reference TRBV18 and TRBJ1-4): NAGVMQNPRHLVRRRGQEARLRCSPMKGHSHVYWYRQLPEEGLKFMVYLQKENIIDESGMPKERFSAEFPKEGPSILRIQQVVRGDSAAYFCASSPQEGPNEKLFFGSGTQLSVL.

V is TRBV6-1 and J is TRBJ2-7; TRBD2 matches 9 bases. This CDR3 is built from 15 residues. With 8 bases clipped from V and 0 bases from J, the junction kept 8 bases outside the gene matches. The germline gives CDR1 MNHNS, CDR2 SASEGT. This CDR3 reads CASLGTSPASYEQYF. The CDR3 DNA follows: TGTGCCAGCTTGGGGACTAGCCCGGCCTCCTACGAGCAGTACTTC.